The 4 T cell receptor beta chains reported below all come from one sample, sequenced in a study of CD8 T cells in ankylosing spondylitis. Points from the study as a whole: A TCR beta motif of eight or nine highly homologous variants seemed to mark ankylosing spondylitis blood.

Each CDR3 protein gets one entry after TCRdb re-called the 5' RACE reads with MiXCR. The sample has just under 550,000 distinct CDR3 sequences, about 13% seen once. Their specific antigens are unknown. What was sequenced was blood, either unsorted or a sorted T cell fraction (not recorded which). The receptors shown here come from a male donor with ankylosing spondylitis.

This clonotype occurred many times. A read error may account for a junction end that differs from germline. The rearrangement links TRBV7-2 to TRBJ1-2; D is undetermined. The length of the CDR3 is 12 residues. Per germline, CDR1 SGHTA and CDR2 FQGNSA. The CDR3 DNA sequence: TGTGCCAGCAGCGTAGCGGACTATGGCTACACCTTC. This codes for CASSVADYGYTF.

The chain recombines TRBV7-2 with TRBJ1-3; D remains ambiguous. The CDR3 consists of 12 residues. The V end lost 2 bases, the J end lost 4 bases, and 3 bases lay between the germline ends. Germline assignment: CDR1 SGHTA and CDR2 FQGNSA. This CDR3 reads CASSLYGNTIYF. DNA of the CDR3: TGTGCCAGCAGCTTATACGGAAACACCATATATTTT.

This sequence joins TRBV4-1 and TRBJ2-7; 8 bases align to TRBD2. The V segment lost 2 bases and the J segment 3 bases; nucleotides outside the gene matches: 6. CDR3 length: 15 residues. CDR1 is MGHRA, CDR2 YSYEKL, per germline. CDR3 in amino acids: CASSQLSGGYYEQYV. DNA of the CDR3: TGCGCCAGCAGCCAATTGAGCGGGGGATACTACGAGCAGTACGTC.

This clonotype has only a few counts. This chain joins TRBV30 and TRBJ1-5; D gene uncertain. Per germline, CDR1 GTSNPN and CDR2 SVGIG (reference sequence). Trimming stripped 3 bases from V and 6 bases from J, with 12 bases between. This CDR3 is built from 13 residues. CDR3 sequence reads: CAWRDPGGQPQHF. CDR3 bases: TGTGCCTGGAGGGACCCCGGAGGTCAGCCCCAGCATTTT. The variable domain in full, completed from reference TRBV30 and TRBJ1-5, reads SQTIHQWPATLVQPVGSPLSLECTVEGTSNPNLYWYRQAAGRGLQLLFYSVGIGQISSEVPQNLSASRPQDRQFILSSKKLLLSDSGFYLCAWRDPGGQPQHFGDGTRLSIL.